Following are 28 T cell receptor beta chains from one sample sequenced in a study of monozygotic twins with cystic fibrosis. The repertoire was sequenced with immunoSEQ multiplex PCR; TCRdb's copy has only in-frame clones and lacks some. Of just over 35,000 clones listed, over 80% are singletons. Sequencing input: blood. The receptors come from a boy aged 2 to 10 with cystic fibrosis.

This clone was observed a few times. The genes are TRBV2 and TRBJ1-2, with 7 bases lining up with TRBD1. The J segment lost 5 bases and the V segment lost 3 bases, leaving 9 bases of the junction unmatched. CDR3 length: 15 residues. CDR1 is SNHLY, CDR2 FYNNEI, per germline. Here the CDR3 DNA reads TGTGCCAGCAGTGAGGGGTCGGGACAGAGTTATGGCTACACCTTC. This translates into CASSEGSGQSYGYTF. Using reference TRBV2 and TRBJ1-2 for the parts outside the CDR3, the full variable domain is EPEVTQTPSHQVTQMGQEVILRCVPISNHLYFYWYRQILGQKVEFLVSFYNNEISEKSEIFDDQFSVERPDGSNFTLKIRSTKLEDSAMYFCASSEGSGQSYGYTFGSGTRLTVV.

The chain is built from TRBV6-5 and TRBJ1-1; a possible D gene is TRBD1 (5 bases). The V end was cut by 11 bases, the J end by 4 bases, with 23 bases between. This CDR3 is 15 amino acids long. Germline CDR1 and CDR2: MNHEY and SVGAGI. CDR3 loop: CASTPGLVRSTEAFF. CDR3 DNA sequence: TGTGCCTCGACCCCAGGGTTAGTTCGGAGCACTGAAGCTTTCTTT.

This sequence joins TRBV15 and TRBJ2-7; the D is unclear. The CDR3 runs to 13 residues. With 1 base removed from V and 3 bases from J, the gap between germline ends came to 7 bases. Looked up from germline, CDR1 is LNHNV and CDR2 is YYDKDF (reference sequence). The CDR3 spells CATSRVSSYEQYF. CDR3 nucleotide sequence: TGTGCCACCAGCAGAGTTAGTAGCTACGAGCAGTACTTC.

The chain employs TRBV5-8 and TRBJ1-6; 7 nucleotides align to TRBD1. CDR3 length: 17 amino acids. V was pared by 4 bases and J by 3 bases, with 10 bases of the junction left unmatched. CDR1 and CDR2 (germline): SGHTS, YDEGEE. CDR3 residues: CASSAPPQGIYNSPLHF. Written as DNA, the CDR3 is TGTGCCAGCAGCGCCCCCCCACAGGGGATCTATAATTCACCCCTCCACTTT.

This clone has only one observation. The chain uses TRBV7-9 and TRBJ2-7; D is undetermined. Between the trimmed V and J ends, which lost 1 base and 4 bases, there was a span of 5 bases. Per the germline V gene, CDR1 is SEHNR and CDR2 is FQNEAQ (reference sequence). The CDR3 consists of 12 residues. CDR3 region: CASSLVEYEQYF. Here the CDR3 DNA reads TGTGCCAGCAGCTTAGTTGAATACGAGCAGTACTTC. Drawing the rest from reference TRBV7-9 and TRBJ2-7, the complete variable domain is DTGVSQNPRHKITKRGQNVTFRCDPISEHNRLYWYRQTLGQGPEFLTYFQNEAQLEKSRLLSDRFSAERPKGSFSTLEIQRTEQGDSAMYLCASSLVEYEQYFGPGTRLTVT.

The gene calls are TRBV11-2 and TRBJ1-1; unclear D gene. The V end lost 4 bases, the J end lost 1 base, and 10 bases lay between the germline ends. The CDR3 length is 14 residues. The germline V gene encodes CDR1 SGHAT and CDR2 FQNNGV. This CDR3 is CASSSPVRNTEAFF. The CDR3 DNA is TGTGCCAGCAGCTCCCCTGTAAGGAACACTGAAGCTTTCTTT.

The chain links TRBV10-3 to TRBJ1-2; no firm D call. Looked up from germline, CDR1 is ENHRY and CDR2 is SYGVKD. This CDR3 has 13 amino acids. Trimming stripped 3 bases from V and 7 bases from J, with 12 bases between. CDR3 bases: TGTGCCATCAGTGAAGGGCGGCTGCGTGGCTACACCTTC. Protein: CAISEGRLRGYTF.

CDR3: CASSLRPDNYGYTF. The DNA for the CDR3 is TGTGCCAGCAGCTTACGCCCCGACAACTATGGCTACACCTTC. The gene calls are TRBV7-2 and TRBJ1-2; no definite D call. The CDR3 sequence is 14 residues long. Germline lookup yields CDR1 SGHTA and CDR2 FQGNSA. V lost 2 bases and J 2 bases, leaving 9 bases between the germline ends.

This clone came up a few times. The chain uses TRBV7-3 and TRBJ2-2; D perhaps matches TRBD1 (6 bases). CDR3 length: 14 residues. From germline, CDR1 is SGHTA and CDR2 FQGTGA. V was clipped by 5 bases and J by 4 bases, with 11 bases between them. The CDR3 protein is CASSPAGATGELFF. The CDR3 nucleotides are TGTGCCAGCAGCCCCGCAGGGGCCACCGGGGAGCTGTTTTTT.

The rearrangement joins TRBV18 to TRBJ2-3; D not resolved. The ends were cut back, 2 bases at V and 0 bases at J, with 6 bases in the middle. Looked up from germline, CDR1 is KGHSH and CDR2 is LQKENI. There are 14 residues in the CDR3. The CDR3 spells CASSPSVSTDTQYF. In nucleotides, the CDR3 is TGTGCCAGCTCACCATCCGTAAGCACAGATACGCAGTATTTT.

The chain couples TRBV5-1 to TRBJ2-7; a weak D match, TRBD1 (7 bases). Germline assignment: CDR1 SGHRS and CDR2 YFSETQ. The germline V and J ends were trimmed by 4 bases and 0 bases, with 14 bases remaining between them. The CDR3 has 15 amino acids. CDR3 protein: CASSLTRDSSYEQYF. CDR3 nucleotide sequence: TGCGCCAGCAGCCTCACGCGGGACAGCTCCTACGAGCAGTACTTC.

V is TRBV12-5 and J is TRBJ2-1; D is uncertain. The V gene lost 4 bases and the J gene lost 0 bases, with 10 bases spanning the gap. The V gene's germline CDR1 is LGHNT and CDR2 FRNRAP. The CDR3 runs to 15 residues. The CDR3 DNA follows: TGTGCTAGTGGTTCCTTGCCCGGCTCCTACAATGAGCAGTTCTTC. It yields the protein CASGSLPGSYNEQFF.

The chain links TRBV2 to TRBJ2-7; 11 bases match TRBD1. V shed 6 bases and J 3 bases; nucleotides not matched to a gene: 4. CDR1 SNHLY and CDR2 FYNNEI come from the germline V gene. The CDR3 has 14 residues. CDR3 sequence reads: CASRPGTGGYEQYF. DNA of the CDR3: TGTGCCAGCAGGCCGGGGACAGGGGGCTACGAGCAGTACTTC.

V is TRBV5-4 and J is TRBJ2-1; a possible D gene is TRBD2 (5 bases). Germline CDR1 and CDR2: SGHNT and YYREEE (reference sequence). Deletions cut 10 bases from V and 9 bases from J, with 20 bases between. There are 13 residues in the CDR3. Here the CDR3 reads CAAEYGGSGEQFF. The CDR3 DNA sequence: TGTGCCGCAGAGTACGGCGGGTCGGGTGAGCAGTTCTTC.

This clone was seen only a few times. The V and J genes are TRBV6-5 and TRBJ1-2, with a weak D call TRBD1 (6 bases). CDR1 and CDR2 from the germline V gene are MNHEY and SVGAGI. V lost 6 bases and J lost 7, with 12 bases in between. This CDR3 region has 12 residues. The CDR3 sequence is CASRQGAIGYTF. The CDR3, as DNA: TGTGCCAGCAGACAGGGTGCTATTGGCTACACCTTC.

The V and J genes are TRBV19 and TRBJ1-5; D might be TRBD1 (6 bases). The CDR3 covers 16 residues. Germline assignment: CDR1 LNHDA and CDR2 SQIVND (reference sequence). Between the trimmed V and J ends, which lost 4 bases and 2 bases, there was a span of 15 bases. The CDR3 loop reads CASSTSEGGGNQPQHF. Here the CDR3 DNA reads TGTGCCAGTAGTACTAGTGAAGGGGGAGGCAATCAGCCCCAGCATTTT.

The chain employs TRBV7-2 and TRBJ1-2, with D possibly TRBD1 on 5 matching bases. V shed 8 bases and J shed 3 bases, with 16 bases lying between them. The CDR3 runs to 14 residues. Germline V gene data show CDR1 as SGHTA and CDR2 as FQGNSA. CDR3 sequence reads: CASPPSGTDYGYTF. As DNA, the CDR3 is TGTGCCAGCCCACCATCCGGGACGGACTATGGCTACACCTTC.

V usage is TRBV9 and J usage is TRBJ2-5; no clear D. The germline V and J ends were trimmed by 3 bases and 2 bases, with 11 bases remaining between them. Germline CDR1 is SGDLS and CDR2 is YYNGEE. CDR3 length equals 14 residues. Here the CDR3 DNA reads TGTGCCAGCAGCGCAGGCGACGGTCAAGAGACCCAGTACTTC. As protein: CASSAGDGQETQYF.

The chain employs TRBV5-4 and TRBJ1-3; TRBD1 is a possible D gene (5 bases). The CDR3 runs to 16 residues. V was trimmed by 5 bases and J by 1 base, leaving 16 bases between them. Germline V lookup: CDR1 SGHNT, CDR2 YYREEE (reference sequence). CDR3 DNA: TGTGCCAGCAGTTTCGGGGGAACGGAATCTGGAAACACCATATATTTT. It codes for CASSFGGTESGNTIYF.

The V and J genes are TRBV19 and TRBJ2-4; no clear D gene. The germline V gene encodes CDR1 LNHDA and CDR2 SQIVND (reference sequence). The CDR3 contains 14 residues. V was shortened by 5 bases and J by 0 bases, with 8 bases between the two germline ends. CDR3 protein: CASSPWTAKNIQYF. CDR3 coding DNA: TGTGCCAGTAGTCCCTGGACAGCCAAAAACATTCAGTACTTC.

The chain couples TRBV2 to TRBJ2-7; the D call may be TRBD1 or TRBD2 (10 bases each). Germline V CDR1 and CDR2: SNHLY, FYNNEI. Trimming removed 6 bases from V and 3 bases from J, with 39 bases in between. This CDR3 region has 22 residues. This CDR3 is CASRHPGTGDGLAGVYLYEQYF. The CDR3 bases are TGTGCCAGCAGGCATCCCGGGACAGGGGACGGGCTAGCGGGGGTTTACCTCTACGAGCAGTACTTC. Filled out from reference TRBV2 and TRBJ2-7, the complete variable domain reads EPEVTQTPSHQVTQMGQEVILRCVPISNHLYFYWYRQILGQKVEFLVSFYNNEISEKSEIFDDQFSVERPDGSNFTLKIRSTKLEDSAMYFCASRHPGTGDGLAGVYLYEQYFGPGTRLTVT.

The chain couples TRBV7-9 to TRBJ1-2; tentative D call: TRBD1 (5 bases). The CDR3 sequence is 14 residues long. The germline V gene has CDR1 SEHNR and CDR2 FQNEAQ (reference sequence). V was pared by 7 bases and J by 6 bases, with 18 bases between. In DNA form, the CDR3 reads TGTGCCAGCAACGTGGACATTTCGGGCCATGGCTACACCTTC. It translates to CASNVDISGHGYTF.

The V gene is TRBV18, the J gene TRBJ2-7; 9 nucleotides align to TRBD1. This CDR3 is 15 amino acids long. Germline trimming cut 4 bases from V and 5 bases from J; bases unmatched to any gene: 9. From germline, CDR1 is KGHSH and CDR2 LQKENI. Here the CDR3 reads CASSRPGQGIHEQYF. The CDR3, as DNA: TGTGCCAGCTCACGACCGGGACAGGGTATACACGAGCAGTACTTC.

The chain couples TRBV29-1 to TRBJ2-3, with TRBD2 identical over 7 bases. V shed 6 bases, J shed 2 bases, and the junction held 8 bases outside the gene matches. The CDR3 is 14 amino acids. Germline values: CDR1 SQVTM, CDR2 ANQGSEA. In nucleotides, the CDR3 is TGCAGCGTAGCGGGGACGGGAGTCACAGATACGCAGTATTTT. Its translation is CSVAGTGVTDTQYF.

This chain connects TRBV6-6 to TRBJ1-1; 7 nucleotides agree with TRBD1. Per germline, CDR1 MNHNY and CDR2 SVGAGI (reference sequence). The J segment lost 4 bases and the V segment lost 0 bases, leaving 2 bases of the junction unmatched. This CDR3 has 14 residues. Written as DNA, the CDR3 is TGTGCCAGCAGTTACTCTTGGGACAGCACTGAAGCTTTCTTT. Its translation: CASSYSWDSTEAFF.

The rearrangement links TRBV29-1 to TRBJ2-1, with TRBD2 identical over 8 bases. V shed 2 bases and J 2 bases; nucleotides not matched to a gene: 5. CDR1 is SQVTM and CDR2 is ANQGSEA in the germline V gene. CDR3 length equals 15 residues. In nucleotides, the CDR3 is TGCAGCGTTGAATTTAGCGGGGAGACCTACAATGAGCAGTTCTTC. This gives the protein CSVEFSGETYNEQFF.

With respect to this clone: One end of the junction is discordant with germline, which a read error may explain. The CDR3 nucleotides read TGTGCCAGCAGCTTTGACGAGGGGTTCGCCTATGAGCAGTACTTC. This codes for CASSFDEGFAYEQYF. The genes are TRBV5-4 and TRBJ2-7, with D perhaps given as TRBD1 or TRBD2 (5 bases each). The CDR3 is made up of 15 amino acids. The V gene's germline CDR1 is SGHNT and CDR2 YYREEE (reference sequence).

This sequence joins TRBV4-1 and TRBJ2-3; 13 positions match TRBD2. CDR1 MGHRA and CDR2 YSYEKL come from the germline V gene. Losses at the gene ends were 1 base for V and 0 bases for J; bases not matched to a gene: 10. The CDR3 loop spans 20 amino acids. CDR3 sequence reads: CASSQVRLAGGPSSTDTQYF. In DNA, the CDR3 is TGCGCCAGCAGCCAAGTTCGACTAGCGGGGGGACCCTCAAGCACAGATACGCAGTATTTT.